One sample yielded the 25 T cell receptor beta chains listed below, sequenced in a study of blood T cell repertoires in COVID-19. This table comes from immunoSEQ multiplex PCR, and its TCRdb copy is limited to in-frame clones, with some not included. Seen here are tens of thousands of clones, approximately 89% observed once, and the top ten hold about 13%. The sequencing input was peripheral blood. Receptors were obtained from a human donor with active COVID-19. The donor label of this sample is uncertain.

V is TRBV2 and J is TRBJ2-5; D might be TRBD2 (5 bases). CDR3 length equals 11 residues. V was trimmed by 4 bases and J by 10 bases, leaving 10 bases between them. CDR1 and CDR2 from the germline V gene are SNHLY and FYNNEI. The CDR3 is CASSVEGDQYF. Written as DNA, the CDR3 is TGTGCCAGCAGTGTCGAGGGTGACCAGTACTTC. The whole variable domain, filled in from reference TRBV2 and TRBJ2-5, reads EPEVTQTPSHQVTQMGQEVILRCVPISNHLYFYWYRQILGQKVEFLVSFYNNEISEKSEIFDDQFSVERPDGSNFTLKIRSTKLEDSAMYFCASSVEGDQYFGPGTRLLVL.

CDR3 DNA: TGTGCCAGCTCACCAACCGGGGGGACGGCCACTGAAGCTTTCTTT. Protein sequence: CASSPTGGTATEAFF. The V and J genes are TRBV18 and TRBJ1-1; tentative D call: TRBD1 (5 bases). Between the trimmed V and J ends, which lost 2 bases and 4 bases, there was a span of 14 bases. The CDR3 has 15 residues. The germline gives CDR1 KGHSH, CDR2 LQKENI. Together with reference TRBV18 and TRBJ1-1, the CDR3 gives the full variable domain: NAGVMQNPRHLVRRRGQEARLRCSPMKGHSHVYWYRQLPEEGLKFMVYLQKENIIDESGMPKERFSAEFPKEGPSILRIQQVVRGDSAAYFCASSPTGGTATEAFFGQGTRLTVV.

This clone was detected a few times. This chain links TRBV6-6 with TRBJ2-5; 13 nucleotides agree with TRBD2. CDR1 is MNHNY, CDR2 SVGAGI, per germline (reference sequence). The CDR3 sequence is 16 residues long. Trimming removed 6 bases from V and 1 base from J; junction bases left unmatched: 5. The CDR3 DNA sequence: TGTGCCAGCAGACCACTAGCGGGAGGGTTCCAAGAGACCCAGTACTTC. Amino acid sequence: CASRPLAGGFQETQYF.

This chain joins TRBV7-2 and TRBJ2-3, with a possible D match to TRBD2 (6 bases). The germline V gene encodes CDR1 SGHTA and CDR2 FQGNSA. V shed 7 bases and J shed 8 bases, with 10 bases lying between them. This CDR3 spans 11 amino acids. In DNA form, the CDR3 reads TGTGCCAGCACCTCCGGGGGTACGCAGTATTTT. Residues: CASTSGGTQYF.

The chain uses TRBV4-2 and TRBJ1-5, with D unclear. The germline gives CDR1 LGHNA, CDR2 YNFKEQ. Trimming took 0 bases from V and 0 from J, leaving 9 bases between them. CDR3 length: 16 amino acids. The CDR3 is CASSQEAGYSNQPQHF. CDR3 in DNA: TGTGCCAGCAGCCAAGAAGCAGGATATAGCAATCAGCCCCAGCATTTT.

The CDR3 protein is CASRLTGKSRYTF. The CDR3 nucleotides are TGTGCCAGCAGATTAACAGGGAAGAGTCGCTACACCTTC. The chain uses TRBV5-4 and TRBJ1-2; D is perhaps TRBD1 (6 bases). The CDR3 runs 13 residues. The V end was cut by 5 bases, the J end by 9 bases, with 17 bases between. CDR1 and CDR2 (germline): SGHNT, YYREEE (reference sequence).

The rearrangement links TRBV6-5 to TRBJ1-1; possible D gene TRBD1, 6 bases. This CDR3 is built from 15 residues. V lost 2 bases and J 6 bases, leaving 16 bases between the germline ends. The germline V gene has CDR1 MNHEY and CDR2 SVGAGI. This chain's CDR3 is CASSYPPGGRSEAFF. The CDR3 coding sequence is TGTGCCAGCAGTTACCCCCCGGGGGGGCGATCTGAAGCTTTCTTT.

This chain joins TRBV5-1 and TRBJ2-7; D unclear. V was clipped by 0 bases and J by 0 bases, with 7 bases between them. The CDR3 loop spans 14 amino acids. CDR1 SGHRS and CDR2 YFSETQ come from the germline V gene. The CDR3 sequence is CASSLEPSSYEQYF. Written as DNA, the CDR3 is TGCGCCAGCAGCTTGGAGCCGAGCTCCTACGAGCAGTACTTC.

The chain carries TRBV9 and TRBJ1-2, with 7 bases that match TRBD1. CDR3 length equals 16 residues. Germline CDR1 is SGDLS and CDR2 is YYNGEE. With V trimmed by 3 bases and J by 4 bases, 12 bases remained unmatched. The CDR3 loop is CASSAVVNRQGYGYTF. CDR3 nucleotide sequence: TGTGCCAGCAGCGCAGTCGTTAACCGACAGGGCTATGGCTACACCTTC.

The DNA for the CDR3 is TGTGCCAGCAGTTACTCGAGCCTCTCTGGGGCCAACGTCCTGACTTTC. Residues: CASSYSSLSGANVLTF. The rearrangement uses TRBV6-5 and TRBJ2-6; D ambiguous. CDR3 length equals 16 residues. Germline assignment: CDR1 MNHEY and CDR2 SVGAGI. V was cut by 0 bases and J by 0 bases, with 6 bases left in between.

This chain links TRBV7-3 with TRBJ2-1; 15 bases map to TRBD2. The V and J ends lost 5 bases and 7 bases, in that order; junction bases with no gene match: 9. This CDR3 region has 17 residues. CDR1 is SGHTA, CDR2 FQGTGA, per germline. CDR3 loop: CASSLHSGTSGGNEQFF. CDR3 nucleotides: TGTGCCAGCAGCCTCCATTCCGGGACTAGCGGGGGGAATGAGCAGTTCTTC.

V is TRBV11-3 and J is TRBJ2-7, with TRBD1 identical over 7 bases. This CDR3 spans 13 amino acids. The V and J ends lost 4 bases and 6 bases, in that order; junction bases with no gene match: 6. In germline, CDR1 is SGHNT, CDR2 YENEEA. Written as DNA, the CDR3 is TGTGCCAGCAGCTACAGGGGATCGGGCGAGCAGTACTTC. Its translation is CASSYRGSGEQYF.

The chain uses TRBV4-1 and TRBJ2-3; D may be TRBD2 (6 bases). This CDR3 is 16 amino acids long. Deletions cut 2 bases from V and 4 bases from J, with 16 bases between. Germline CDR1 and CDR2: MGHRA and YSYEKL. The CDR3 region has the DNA TGCGCCAGCAGCCAAAACCACGGGAGCGGGTCAGATACGCAGTATTTT. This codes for CASSQNHGSGSDTQYF.

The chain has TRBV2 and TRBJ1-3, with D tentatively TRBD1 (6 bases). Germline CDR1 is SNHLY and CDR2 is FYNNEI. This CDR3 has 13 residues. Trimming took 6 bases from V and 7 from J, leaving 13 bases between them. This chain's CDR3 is CASSPARGNTIYF. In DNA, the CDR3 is TGTGCCAGCAGCCCCGCGAGGGGGAACACCATATATTTT.

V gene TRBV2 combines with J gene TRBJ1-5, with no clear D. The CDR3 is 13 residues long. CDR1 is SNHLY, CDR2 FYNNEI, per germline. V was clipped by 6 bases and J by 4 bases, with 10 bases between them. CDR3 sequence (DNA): TGTGCCAGCAGCGTTGACGGGAATCAGCCCCAGCATTTT. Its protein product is CASSVDGNQPQHF.

CDR3 loop: CASTLLGTRSHNEQFF. The DNA of the CDR3 is TGTGCCAGCACCCTTCTTGGGACTAGGTCCCACAATGAGCAGTTCTTC. The rearrangement uses TRBV2 and TRBJ2-1; 8 bases align to TRBD2. Germline V lookup: CDR1 SNHLY, CDR2 FYNNEI. V trimming: 7 bases; J trimming: 5 bases; junction bases outside the gene matches: 13. The CDR3 totals 16 residues.

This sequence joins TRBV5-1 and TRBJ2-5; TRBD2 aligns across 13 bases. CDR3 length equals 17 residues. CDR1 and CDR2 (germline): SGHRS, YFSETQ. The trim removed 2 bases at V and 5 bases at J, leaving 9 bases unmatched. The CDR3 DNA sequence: TGCGCCAGCAGCTTTCGACTAGCGGGGGGCCATGGGGAGACCCAGTACTTC. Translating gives CASSFRLAGGHGETQYF.

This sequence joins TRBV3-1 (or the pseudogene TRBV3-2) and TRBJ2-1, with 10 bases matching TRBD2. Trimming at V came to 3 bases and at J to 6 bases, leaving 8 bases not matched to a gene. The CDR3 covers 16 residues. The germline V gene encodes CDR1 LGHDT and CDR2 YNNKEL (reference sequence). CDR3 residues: CASSQARLAGPNEQFF. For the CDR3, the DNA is TGTGCCAGCAGCCAGGCCCGACTAGCGGGTCCCAATGAGCAGTTCTTC.

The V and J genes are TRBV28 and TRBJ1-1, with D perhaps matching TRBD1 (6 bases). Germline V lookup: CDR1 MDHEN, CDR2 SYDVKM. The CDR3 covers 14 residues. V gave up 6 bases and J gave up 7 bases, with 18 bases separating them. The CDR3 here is CASSYTGTKNEAFF. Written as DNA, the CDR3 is TGTGCCAGCAGCTATACCGGGACAAAGAATGAAGCTTTCTTT.

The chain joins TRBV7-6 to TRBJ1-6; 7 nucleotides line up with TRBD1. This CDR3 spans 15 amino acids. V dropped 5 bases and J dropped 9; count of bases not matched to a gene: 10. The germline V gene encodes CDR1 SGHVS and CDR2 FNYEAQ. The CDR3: CASSRTRQGSSPLHF. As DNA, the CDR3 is TGTGCCAGCAGCCGAACACGACAGGGTAGTTCACCCCTCCACTTT.

In nucleotides, the CDR3 is TGTGCCAGCAGCCAAAATGGGCACTATGGCTACACCTTC. Translated, it gives CASSQNGHYGYTF. The chain combines TRBV5-8 with TRBJ1-2, with D unresolved. CDR1 and CDR2 (germline): SGHTS, YDEGEE. CDR3 length: 13 residues. V was trimmed by 4 bases and J by 3 bases, leaving 10 bases between them.

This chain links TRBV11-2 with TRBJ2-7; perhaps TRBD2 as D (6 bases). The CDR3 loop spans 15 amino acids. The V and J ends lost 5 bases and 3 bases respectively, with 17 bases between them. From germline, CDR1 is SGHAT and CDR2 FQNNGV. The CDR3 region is CASSPFLGRNYEQYF. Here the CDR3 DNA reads TGTGCCAGCAGCCCCTTTCTAGGGAGGAACTACGAGCAGTACTTC.

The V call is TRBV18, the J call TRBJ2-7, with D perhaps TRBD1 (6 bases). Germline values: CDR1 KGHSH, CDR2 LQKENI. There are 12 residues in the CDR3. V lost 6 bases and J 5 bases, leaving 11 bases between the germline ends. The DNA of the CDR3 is TGTGCCAGCTCCCCCAAGGGGGACGAGCAGTACTTC. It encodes CASSPKGDEQYF.

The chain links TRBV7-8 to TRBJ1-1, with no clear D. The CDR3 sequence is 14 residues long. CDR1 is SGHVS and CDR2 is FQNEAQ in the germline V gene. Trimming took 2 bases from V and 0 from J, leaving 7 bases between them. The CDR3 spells CASSLIVMNTEAFF. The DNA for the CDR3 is TGTGCCAGCAGCTTAATAGTTATGAACACTGAAGCTTTCTTT.

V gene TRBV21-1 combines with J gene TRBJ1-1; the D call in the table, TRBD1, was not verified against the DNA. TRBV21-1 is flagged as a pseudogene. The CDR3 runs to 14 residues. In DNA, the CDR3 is TGTGCCAGCAGCATCCTCCGGGGACAGGGTAAAGCTTTCTTT. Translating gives CASSILRGQGKAFF.